What follows are 13 T cell receptor beta chains derived from one specimen sequenced in a study of blood T cell repertoires in COVID-19. The assay was immunoSEQ multiplex PCR, and TCRdb's table has in-frame clones only and misses some. The sample holds some 290,000 clones; approximately 87% are singletons and the top ten take roughly 4.6%. The sequencing sample was made of peripheral blood. Receptors were obtained from a man in his fifties or sixties who had recovered from COVID-19.

The chain combines TRBV6-2 or TRBV6-3 with TRBJ1-6, with D possibly TRBD1 on 5 matching bases. Germline V gene lookup returns CDR1 MNHEY and CDR2 SVGEGT. Between the trimmed V and J ends, which lost 1 base and 0 bases, there was a span of 10 bases. The CDR3 is 17 residues long. The CDR3 DNA reads as TGTGCCAGCAGTTACTTGGGACTGAGCTCCTATAATTCACCCCTCCACTTT. It yields the protein CASSYLGLSSYNSPLHF.

CDR3 sequence (DNA): TGTGCCAGCAGCCTAGCGGGGGGGCGTGTCTTGGATGAGCAGTTCTTC. Translating gives CASSLAGGRVLDEQFF. The rearrangement links TRBV27 to TRBJ2-1, with 12 nucleotides matching TRBD2. J was trimmed by 8 bases and V by 6 bases; bases with no gene match: 11. The CDR3 covers 16 residues. Germline assignment: CDR1 MNHEY and CDR2 SMNVEV (reference sequence).

The rearrangement uses TRBV5-1 and TRBJ2-3; TRBD2 matches at 12 bases. There are 17 residues in the CDR3. In germline, CDR1 is SGHRS, CDR2 YFSETQ. The V segment lost 2 bases and the J segment 4 bases; nucleotides outside the gene matches: 8. The chain's CDR3 is CASSFRTSGMGADTQYF. The CDR3 nucleotides are TGCGCCAGCAGCTTTCGGACTAGCGGGATGGGTGCAGATACGCAGTATTTT.

The chain is built from TRBV3-1 (or the pseudogene TRBV3-2) and TRBJ2-5; 8 bases are a match to TRBD1. Trimming cost V 1 base and J 6 bases; bases outside gene matches: 4. The CDR3 consists of 14 residues. CDR1 and CDR2 from the germline V gene are LGHDT and YNNKEL (reference sequence). The CDR3 coding sequence is TGTGCCAGCAGCCAAGGGACAGGGAGGAAGACCCAGTACTTC. This codes for CASSQGTGRKTQYF.

This clone occurred once. CDR3 protein: CASSTRLAGDKDTQYF. CDR3 DNA sequence: TGTGCCAGCAGCACTCGACTAGCGGGGGACAAAGATACGCAGTATTTT. J is TRBJ2-3 and V is TRBV5-4, with 12 nucleotides matching TRBD2. V dropped 4 bases and J dropped 5; count of bases not matched to a gene: 8. From germline, CDR1 is SGHNT and CDR2 YYREEE (reference sequence). The CDR3 runs 16 residues.

The chain links TRBV3-1 (or the pseudogene TRBV3-2) to TRBJ2-5, with 10 positions matching TRBD2. This CDR3 is built from 16 residues. The V segment lost 1 base and the J segment 1 base; nucleotides outside the gene matches: 3. Germline values: CDR1 LGHDT, CDR2 YNNKEL (reference sequence). CDR3 protein: CASSQVAGGPQETQYF. The CDR3 region has the DNA TGTGCCAGCAGCCAAGTAGCGGGGGGACCCCAAGAGACCCAGTACTTC.

This clone was found a few times. The J gene is TRBJ2-1, the V gene TRBV5-4, with 9 bases aligning to TRBD2. CDR3 size: 14 residues. Germline V gene data show CDR1 as SGHNT and CDR2 as YYREEE (reference sequence). V lost 7 bases to trimming and J lost 5 bases; unmatched junction nucleotides: 7. CDR3 in amino acids: CASEGTSRNNEQFF. CDR3 nucleotides: TGTGCCAGCGAAGGGACTAGCCGAAACAATGAGCAGTTCTTC. Based on the CDR3 plus reference TRBV5-4 and TRBJ2-1, the full variable domain is ETGVTQSPTHLIKTRGQQVTLRCSSQSGHNTVSWYQQALGQGPQFIFQYYREEENGRGNFPPRFSGLQFPNYSSELNVNALELDDSALYLCASEGTSRNNEQFFGPGTRLTVL.

The V call is TRBV29-1, the J call TRBJ2-3, with 8 bases that match TRBD1. The V gene end was trimmed by 3 bases and the J gene end by 4 bases; junction bases not matched to a gene: 9. Germline-derived CDR1 and CDR2 are SQVTM and ANQGSEA. The CDR3 extends over 15 amino acids. The chain's CDR3 is CSVDIAGGDSDTQYF. The CDR3 region has the DNA TGCAGCGTTGATATCGCAGGGGGCGATTCAGATACGCAGTATTTT.

J is TRBJ1-1 and V is TRBV30, with TRBD1 matching over 8 bases. The CDR3 spans 17 residues. The germline gives CDR1 GTSNPN, CDR2 SVGIG (reference sequence). After removal of 1 base from V and 6 bases from J, the junction contained 16 bases not matched to a gene. Written as DNA, the CDR3 is TGTGCCTGGAGTGCCGGGACAGGAGGCTCGGTAAACGCTGAAGCTTTCTTT. Amino acids: CAWSAGTGGSVNAEAFF. Full variable domain (remainder filled in from reference TRBV30 and TRBJ1-1): SQTIHQWPATLVQPVGSPLSLECTVEGTSNPNLYWYRQAAGRGLQLLFYSVGIGQISSEVPQNLSASRPQDRQFILSSKKLLLSDSGFYLCAWSAGTGGSVNAEAFFGQGTRLTVV.

The chain carries TRBV5-1 and TRBJ1-1; maybe TRBD1 (5 bases). The CDR3 sequence is 12 residues long. V was pared by 3 bases and J by 5 bases, with 8 bases between. Germline CDR1 SGHRS, CDR2 YFSETQ. CDR3: CASSSGGTEAFF. The CDR3 DNA reads as TGCGCCAGCAGCTCTGGGGGGACTGAAGCTTTCTTT.

The V and J genes are TRBV19 and TRBJ1-5; TRBD1 is a possible D gene (6 bases). Trimming took 6 bases from V and 4 from J, leaving 10 bases between them. The germline V gene encodes CDR1 LNHDA and CDR2 SQIVND (reference sequence). This CDR3 is 13 amino acids long. CDR3 sequence (DNA): TGTGCCAGTAGAAGTCAGGGGAATCAGCCCCAGCATTTT. Translated, it gives CASRSQGNQPQHF.

The chain uses TRBV3-1 (or the pseudogene TRBV3-2) and TRBJ2-7; 12 positions agree with TRBD2. Germline V gene data show CDR1 as LGHDT and CDR2 as YNNKEL (reference sequence). The CDR3 has 20 residues. V lost 0 bases to trimming and J lost 0 bases; unmatched junction nucleotides: 12. DNA for the CDR3: TGTGCCAGCAGCCAAGAGGGGCGACTAGCGGGAGAGATGAGCTCCTACGAGCAGTACTTC. Residues: CASSQEGRLAGEMSSYEQYF.

This sequence joins TRBV5-1 and TRBJ2-3; 10 nucleotides match TRBD1. The CDR3 sequence is 14 residues long. Germline-derived CDR1 and CDR2 are SGHRS and YFSETQ. The V segment lost 6 bases and the J segment 4 bases; nucleotides outside the gene matches: 5. CDR3 sequence: CASTPGTGADTQYF. In DNA form, the CDR3 reads TGCGCCAGCACTCCGGGGACAGGGGCAGATACGCAGTATTTT.